The rows below give T cell receptor beta chains drawn from one sample of a study of blood T cell repertoires in COVID-19. The table came from immunoSEQ multiplex PCR; TCRdb's copy has only in-frame clones and leaves some out. The sample lists approximately 200,000 clones, 82% occurring once. Sequencing was done on a sample of peripheral blood. The receptors here all came from a woman aged 25-40 years with acute or convalescent COVID-19. Both conserved end residues are trimmed from each CDR3.

V gene: TRBV5-1; CDR3 length: 14; J gene: TRBJ2-4; CDR3 protein: ASSLALGGTKNIQY
V gene: TRBV28; CDR3 length: 12; J gene: TRBJ1-2; CDR3 protein: ASIQGSPSKGYT
V gene: TRBV12-5; CDR3 length: 15; J gene: TRBJ1-1; CDR3 protein: ASGLVKDRVPNTEAF
V gene: TRBV4-3; CDR3 length: 13; J gene: TRBJ1-2; CDR3 protein: ASSQATGANYGYT
V gene: TRBV29-1; CDR3 length: 9; J gene: TRBJ1-1; CDR3 protein: SAYLNTEAF
V gene: TRBV11-2; CDR3 length: 13; J gene: TRBJ1-6; CDR3 protein: ASSLSGRVPLSLH
V gene: TRBV10-3; CDR3 length: 11; J gene: TRBJ1-6; CDR3 protein: AITGTGGSPLH
V gene: TRBV19; CDR3 length: 12; J gene: TRBJ2-5; CDR3 protein: ASRTAWTDRTQY
V gene: TRBV11-2; CDR3 length: 13; J gene: TRBJ2-7; CDR3 protein: ASSSRDFSPYEQY
V gene: TRBV30; CDR3 length: 12; J gene: TRBJ1-6; CDR3 protein: ASLREGYNSPLH
V gene: TRBV30; CDR3 length: 15; J gene: TRBJ2-7; CDR3 protein: AWKASGGPWSSYEQY
V gene: TRBV20-1; CDR3 length: 8; J gene: TRBJ2-3; CDR3 protein: SARRDTQY
V gene: TRBV30; CDR3 length: 12; J gene: TRBJ1-1; CDR3 protein: AWRSDRPNTEAF
V gene: TRBV7-3; CDR3 length: 13; J gene: TRBJ1-1; CDR3 protein: ASSSRLQGAKSAF
V gene: TRBV7-9; CDR3 length: 14; J gene: TRBJ2-5; CDR3 protein: ASSLPQARVKETQY
V gene: TRBV4-3; CDR3 length: 15; J gene: TRBJ1-2; CDR3 protein: ASSTQGSGTGIYGYT
V gene: TRBV7-2; CDR3 length: 16; J gene: TRBJ1-6; CDR3 protein: ASSFLNPGQGSGSPLH
V gene: TRBV4-3; CDR3 length: 12; J gene: TRBJ2-1; CDR3 protein: ASSQEASGSEQF
V gene: TRBV10-3; CDR3 length: 11; J gene: TRBJ1-2; CDR3 protein: AISESGTLYYT
V gene: TRBV11-2; CDR3 length: 11; J gene: TRBJ2-7; CDR3 protein: ASSFGGHYEQY
V gene: TRBV7-9; CDR3 length: 17; J gene: TRBJ2-4; CDR3 protein: ASSFSGTRGPLAKNIQY
V gene: TRBV2; CDR3 length: 12; J gene: TRBJ2-5; CDR3 protein: ASQTGGALETQY
V gene: TRBV24-1; CDR3 length: 17; J gene: TRBJ2-1; CDR3 protein: ATSDPSGTSGRPRGEQF
V gene: TRBV5-1; CDR3 length: 13; J gene: TRBJ2-2; CDR3 protein: ASSFQTVNTGELF
V gene: TRBV5-6; CDR3 length: 14; J gene: TRBJ1-2; CDR3 protein: ASSPLWAAEILYST
V gene: TRBV7-9; CDR3 length: 13; J gene: TRBJ2-1; CDR3 protein: ASSLRGGMIDEQF
V gene: TRBV27; CDR3 length: 13; J gene: TRBJ1-3; CDR3 protein: ASRRQAGPGNTIY
V gene: TRBV28; CDR3 length: 13; J gene: TRBJ1-1; CDR3 protein: ATRGETGLNTEAF
V gene: TRBV7-8; CDR3 length: 14; J gene: TRBJ1-3; CDR3 protein: ASSFWGQTSGNTIY